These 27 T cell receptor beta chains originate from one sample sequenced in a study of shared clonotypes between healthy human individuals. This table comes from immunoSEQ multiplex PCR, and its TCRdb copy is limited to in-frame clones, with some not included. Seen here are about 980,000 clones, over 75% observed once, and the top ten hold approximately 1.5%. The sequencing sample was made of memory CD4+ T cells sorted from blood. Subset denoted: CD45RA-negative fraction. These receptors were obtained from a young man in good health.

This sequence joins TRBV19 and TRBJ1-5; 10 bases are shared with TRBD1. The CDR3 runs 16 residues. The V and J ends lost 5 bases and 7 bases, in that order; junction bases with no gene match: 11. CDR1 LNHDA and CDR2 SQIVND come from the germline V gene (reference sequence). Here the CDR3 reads CASSADRGHGDQPQHF. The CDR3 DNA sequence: TGTGCCAGTAGTGCTGACAGGGGGCATGGAGACCAGCCCCAGCATTTT.

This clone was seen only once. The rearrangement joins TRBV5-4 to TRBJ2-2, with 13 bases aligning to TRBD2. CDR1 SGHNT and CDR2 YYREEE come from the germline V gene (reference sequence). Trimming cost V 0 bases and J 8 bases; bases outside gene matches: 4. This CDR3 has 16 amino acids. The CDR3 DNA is TGTGCCAGCAGCTTGGAGGGACTAGCGGGAAGTGGGGAGCTGTTTTTT. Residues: CASSLEGLAGSGELFF.

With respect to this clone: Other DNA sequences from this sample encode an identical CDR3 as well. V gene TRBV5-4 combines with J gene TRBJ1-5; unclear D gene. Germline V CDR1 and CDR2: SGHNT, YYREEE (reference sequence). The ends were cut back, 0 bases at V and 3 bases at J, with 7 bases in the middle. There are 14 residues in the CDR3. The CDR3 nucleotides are TGTGCCAGCAGCTTGGCTGGAGACAATCAGCCCCAGCATTTT. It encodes CASSLAGDNQPQHF.

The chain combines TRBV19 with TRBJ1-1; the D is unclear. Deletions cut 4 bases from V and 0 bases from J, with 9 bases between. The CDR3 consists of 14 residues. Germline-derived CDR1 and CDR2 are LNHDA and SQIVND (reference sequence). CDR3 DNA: TGTGCCAGTAGTAGGTTAGGGCTGAACACTGAAGCTTTCTTT. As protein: CASSRLGLNTEAFF.

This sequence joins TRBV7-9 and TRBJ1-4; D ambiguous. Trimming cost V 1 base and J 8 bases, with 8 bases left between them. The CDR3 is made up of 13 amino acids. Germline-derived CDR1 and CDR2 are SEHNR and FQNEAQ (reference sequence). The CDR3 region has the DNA TGTGCCAGCAGCTTAGGCGCAAGGGAAAAACTGTTTTTT. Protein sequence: CASSLGAREKLFF.

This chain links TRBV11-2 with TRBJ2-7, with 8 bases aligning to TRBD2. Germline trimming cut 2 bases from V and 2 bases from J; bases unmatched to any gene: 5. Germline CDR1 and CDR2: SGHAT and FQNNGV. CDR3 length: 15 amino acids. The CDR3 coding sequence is TGTGCCAGCAGCTTAAGGGTCGGGGGGGCCTACGAGCAGTACTTC. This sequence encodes CASSLRVGGAYEQYF.

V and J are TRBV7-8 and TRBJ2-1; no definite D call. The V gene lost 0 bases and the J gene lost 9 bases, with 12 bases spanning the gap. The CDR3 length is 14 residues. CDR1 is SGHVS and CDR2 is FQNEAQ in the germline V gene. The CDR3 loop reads CASSLASEYGEQFF. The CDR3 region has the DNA TGTGCCAGCAGCTTAGCTTCGGAATATGGTGAGCAGTTCTTC.

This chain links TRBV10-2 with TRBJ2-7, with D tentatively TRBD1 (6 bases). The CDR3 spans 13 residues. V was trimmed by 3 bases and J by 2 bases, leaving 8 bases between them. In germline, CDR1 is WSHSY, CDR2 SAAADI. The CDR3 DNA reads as TGCGCCAGCAGTGACAGGGGCCCCTACGAGCAGTACTTC. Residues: CASSDRGPYEQYF.

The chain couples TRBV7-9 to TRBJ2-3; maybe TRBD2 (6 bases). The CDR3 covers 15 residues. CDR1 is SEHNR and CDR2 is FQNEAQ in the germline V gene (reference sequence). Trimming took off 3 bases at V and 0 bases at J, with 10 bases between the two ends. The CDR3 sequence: CASSFGTHSTDTQYF. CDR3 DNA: TGTGCCAGCAGCTTCGGGACTCATAGCACAGATACGCAGTATTTT.

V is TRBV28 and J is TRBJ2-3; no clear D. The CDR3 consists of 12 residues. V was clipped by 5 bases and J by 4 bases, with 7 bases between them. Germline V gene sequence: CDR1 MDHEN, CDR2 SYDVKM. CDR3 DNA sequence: TGTGCCAGCAGTCCACCTTCAGATACGCAGTATTTT. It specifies CASSPPSDTQYF. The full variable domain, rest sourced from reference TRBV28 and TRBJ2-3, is DVKVTQSSRYLVKRTGEKVFLECVQDMDHENMFWYRQDPGLGLRLIYFSYDVKMKEKGDIPEGYSVSREKKERFSLILESASTNQTSMYLCASSPPSDTQYFGPGTRLTVL.

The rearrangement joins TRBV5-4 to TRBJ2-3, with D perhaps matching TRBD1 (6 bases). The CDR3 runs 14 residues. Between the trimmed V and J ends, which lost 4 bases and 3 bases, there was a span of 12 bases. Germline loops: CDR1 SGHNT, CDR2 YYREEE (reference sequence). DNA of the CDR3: TGTGCCAGCAGCACCGGGACAACGACAGATACGCAGTATTTT. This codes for CASSTGTTTDTQYF. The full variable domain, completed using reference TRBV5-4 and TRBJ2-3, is ETGVTQSPTHLIKTRGQQVTLRCSSQSGHNTVSWYQQALGQGPQFIFQYYREEENGRGNFPPRFSGLQFPNYSSELNVNALELDDSALYLCASSTGTTTDTQYFGPGTRLTVL.

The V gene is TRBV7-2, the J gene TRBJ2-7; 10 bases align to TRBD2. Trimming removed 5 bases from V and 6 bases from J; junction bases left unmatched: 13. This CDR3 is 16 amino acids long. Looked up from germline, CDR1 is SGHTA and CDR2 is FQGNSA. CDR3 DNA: TGTGCCAGCAGCCCCCGAGGGTCTAGCGGGAGTGTCGAGCAGTACTTC. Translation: CASSPRGSSGSVEQYF.

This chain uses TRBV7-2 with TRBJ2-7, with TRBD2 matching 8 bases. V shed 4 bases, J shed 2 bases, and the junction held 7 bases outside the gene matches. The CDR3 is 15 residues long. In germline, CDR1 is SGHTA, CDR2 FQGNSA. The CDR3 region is CASSYPGTRAYEQYF. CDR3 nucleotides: TGTGCCAGCAGCTACCCCGGGACTAGAGCCTACGAGCAGTACTTC. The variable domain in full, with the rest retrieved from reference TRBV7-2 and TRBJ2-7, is GAGVSQSPSNKVTEKGKDVELRCDPISGHTALYWYRQSLGQGLEFLIYFQGNSAPDKSGLPSDRFSAERTGGSVSTLTIQRTQQEDSAVYLCASSYPGTRAYEQYFGPGTRLTVT.

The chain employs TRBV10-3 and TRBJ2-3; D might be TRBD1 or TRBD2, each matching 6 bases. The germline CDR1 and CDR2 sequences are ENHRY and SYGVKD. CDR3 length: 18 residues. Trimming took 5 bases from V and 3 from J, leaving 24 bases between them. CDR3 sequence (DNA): TGTGCCATCAGTCGGGAGACAGGCGGAACAGGCGGGACAGATACGCAGTATTTT. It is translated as CAISRETGGTGGTDTQYF.

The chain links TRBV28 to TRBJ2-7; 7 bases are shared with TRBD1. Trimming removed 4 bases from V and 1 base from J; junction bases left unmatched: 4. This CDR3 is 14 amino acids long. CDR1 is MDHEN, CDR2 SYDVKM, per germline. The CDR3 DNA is TGTGCCAGCAGTTCGGGACAGAAATCCTACGAGCAGTACTTC. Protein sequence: CASSSGQKSYEQYF.

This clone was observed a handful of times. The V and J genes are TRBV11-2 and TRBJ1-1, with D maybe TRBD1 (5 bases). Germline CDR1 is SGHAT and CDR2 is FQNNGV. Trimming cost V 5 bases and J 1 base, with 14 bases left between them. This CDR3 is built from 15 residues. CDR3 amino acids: CASSPQGVRNTEAFF. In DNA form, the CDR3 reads TGTGCCAGCAGCCCCCAGGGAGTAAGGAACACTGAAGCTTTCTTT.

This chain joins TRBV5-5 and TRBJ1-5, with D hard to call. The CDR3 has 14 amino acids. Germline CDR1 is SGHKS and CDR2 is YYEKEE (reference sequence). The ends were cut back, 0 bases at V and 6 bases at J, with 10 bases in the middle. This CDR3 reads CASSLAPITQPQHF. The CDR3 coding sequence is TGTGCCAGCAGCTTGGCCCCGATCACTCAGCCCCAGCATTTT.

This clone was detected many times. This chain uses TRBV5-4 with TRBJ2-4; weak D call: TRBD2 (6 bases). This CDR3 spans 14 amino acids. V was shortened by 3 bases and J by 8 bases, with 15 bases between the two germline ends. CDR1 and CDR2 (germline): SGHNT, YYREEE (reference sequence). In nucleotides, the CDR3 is TGTGCCAGCAGCTCGGGGGAGGTAGTAGACATTCAGTACTTC. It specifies CASSSGEVVDIQYF. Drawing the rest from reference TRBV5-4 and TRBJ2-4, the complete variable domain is ETGVTQSPTHLIKTRGQQVTLRCSSQSGHNTVSWYQQALGQGPQFIFQYYREEENGRGNFPPRFSGLQFPNYSSELNVNALELDDSALYLCASSSGEVVDIQYFGAGTRLSVL.

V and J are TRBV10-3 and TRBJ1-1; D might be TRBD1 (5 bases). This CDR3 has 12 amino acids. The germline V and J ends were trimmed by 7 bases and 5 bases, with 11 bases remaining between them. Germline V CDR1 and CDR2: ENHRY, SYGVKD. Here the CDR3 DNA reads TGTGCCATCAAAGACAGTAGAACTGAAGCTTTCTTT. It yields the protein CAIKDSRTEAFF.

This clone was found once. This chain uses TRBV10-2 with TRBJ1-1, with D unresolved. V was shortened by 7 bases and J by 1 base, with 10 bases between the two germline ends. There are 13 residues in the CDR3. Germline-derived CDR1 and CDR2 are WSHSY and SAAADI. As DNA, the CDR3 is TGCGCCAGCATTCTTACACCGAACACTGAAGCTTTCTTT. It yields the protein CASILTPNTEAFF.

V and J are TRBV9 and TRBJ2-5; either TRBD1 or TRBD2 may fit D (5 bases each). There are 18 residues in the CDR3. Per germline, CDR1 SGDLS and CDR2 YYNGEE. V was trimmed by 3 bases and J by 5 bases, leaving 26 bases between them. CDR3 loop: CASSARDAFIFGPETQYF. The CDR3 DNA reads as TGTGCCAGCAGCGCCCGGGACGCCTTTATTTTTGGACCGGAGACCCAGTACTTC.

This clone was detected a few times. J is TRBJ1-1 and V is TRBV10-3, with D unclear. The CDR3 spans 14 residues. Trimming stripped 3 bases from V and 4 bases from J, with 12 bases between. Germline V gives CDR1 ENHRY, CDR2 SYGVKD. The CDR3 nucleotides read TGTGCCATCAGTGACTGGGGTCTAGGCACTGAAGCTTTCTTT. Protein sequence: CAISDWGLGTEAFF.

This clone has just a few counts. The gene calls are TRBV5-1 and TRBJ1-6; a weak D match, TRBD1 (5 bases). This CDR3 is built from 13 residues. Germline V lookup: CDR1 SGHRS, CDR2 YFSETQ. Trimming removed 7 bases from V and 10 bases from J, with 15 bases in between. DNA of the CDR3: TGCGCCAGCGGAGTGGGGGAGGGGTCACCCCTCCACTTT. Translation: CASGVGEGSPLHF.

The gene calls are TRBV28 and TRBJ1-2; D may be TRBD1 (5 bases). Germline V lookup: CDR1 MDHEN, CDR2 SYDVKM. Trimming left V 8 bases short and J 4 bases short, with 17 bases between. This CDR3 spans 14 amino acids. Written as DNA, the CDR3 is TGTGCCAGCCGAACTCTTTCGGGGACCTATGGCTACACCTTC. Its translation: CASRTLSGTYGYTF.

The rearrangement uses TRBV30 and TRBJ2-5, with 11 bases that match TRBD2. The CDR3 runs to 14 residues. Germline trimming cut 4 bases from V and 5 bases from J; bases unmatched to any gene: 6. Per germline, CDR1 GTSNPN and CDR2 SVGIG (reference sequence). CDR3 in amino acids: CAWIIAGGLETQYF. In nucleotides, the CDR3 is TGTGCCTGGATTATAGCGGGGGGGCTGGAGACCCAGTACTTC.

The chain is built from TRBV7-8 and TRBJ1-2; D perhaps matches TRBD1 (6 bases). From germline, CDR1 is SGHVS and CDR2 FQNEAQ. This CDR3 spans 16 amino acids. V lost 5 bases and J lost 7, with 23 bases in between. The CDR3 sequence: CASSPRTGYSRSGYTF. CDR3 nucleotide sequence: TGTGCCAGCAGCCCTAGAACAGGGTACTCGAGGAGTGGCTACACCTTC.

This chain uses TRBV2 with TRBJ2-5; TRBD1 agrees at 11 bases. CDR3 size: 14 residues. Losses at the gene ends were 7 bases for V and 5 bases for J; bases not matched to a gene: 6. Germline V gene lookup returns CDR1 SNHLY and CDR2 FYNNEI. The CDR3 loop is CASTWTGGDETQYF. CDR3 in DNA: TGTGCCAGCACCTGGACAGGGGGCGATGAGACCCAGTACTTC.